This TCR beta chain was recovered during a study of OX40 agonist ivuxolimab in advanced cancers. For context, the study as a whole: The costimulatory receptor OX40 (CD134) was targeted by ivuxolimab, a fully human IgG2 agonistic monoclonal antibody. Of the approximately 50 patients in dose escalation, about 20 had hepatocellular carcinoma, around 15 had melanoma, 9 had renal cell carcinoma and 9 had head and neck cancer. The paper reports the monotherapy dose-escalation portion (N ≈ 52 patients) of the phase I ivuxolimab trial. In the dose-escalation cohort, roughly 80% of patients were male, and the mean age was about 55 years, with a range of about 23 to 80. The point of sequencing TCRbeta in the periphery was to test whether ivuxolimab changed TCR sequence diversity and drove clonal T-cell expansion. Prior anti-PD-1, anti-PD-L1 or anti-CTLA-4 therapy was permitted, and checkpoint inhibitors had been received by roughly 40% of dose-escalation patients. Partial responses occurred in three dose-escalation patients, of whom one had hepatocellular carcinoma and two had cutaneous melanoma. Intravenous ivuxolimab was administered to patients every 2 weeks at six dose levels: 0.01, 0.1, 0.3, 1.5, 3 and 10 mg/kg.

The germline V gene (reference sequence) gives CDR1 as LNHDA and CDR2 as SQIVND. Trimming costs V 6 bases and J 1 base, and their ends lie 10 bases apart. From cysteine to phenylalanine, the CDR3 is 13 amino acids long. Only the CDR3 DNA stays, 39 bases, in frame from base 1. Broader findings and caveats from the paper: At doses of 0.1 to 3.0 mg/kg, clonal expansion of both CD4+ and CD8+ T cells in blood was seen between baseline and week 6. On average, CD8+ T cells showed more expanded clones than CD4+ T cells after ivuxolimab. In the 0.1-3.0 mg/kg groups, partial responders had among the lowest normalized peripheral clonal expansion, particularly in CD8+ T cells. Antigen specificity was not determined for the clonally expanded peripheral T cells. Low levels of normalized T-cell clonal expansion were also seen in some patients who did not respond.

Remarks on this clone: Its antigen remains undetermined. It has no much larger one-base neighbor in the sample; base qualities were not kept.

Patients with a history of autoimmune disease or receiving systemic immunosuppression were excluded from the trial. Peripheral blood for TCR sequencing was collected from all dose cohorts at baseline, on cycle 4 day 1, and on cycle 7 day 1. The samples were taken from a phase I, first-in-human, multicenter, open-label dose-escalation trial of ivuxolimab. The trial enrolled adults with locally advanced or metastatic head and neck squamous cell, hepatocellular, melanoma or renal cell carcinoma. Before TCR sequencing, CD4+ T cells and CD8+ T cells from peripheral blood were sorted into separate populations. Genomic DNA was isolated from the sorted cells so that the TCRbeta CDR3 region could be sequenced. The immunoSEQ Assay was used for sequencing of TCRbeta CDR3 regions. The table comes from immuneACCESS by way of TCRdb, which keeps in-frame sequences with V and J called. Part of the clones is missing from these tables; in studies checked, under half for an unresolved V gene and the rest for unknown reasons. Here the sample has 20,000 to 30,000 clones; around 79% occur a single time. Approximately 1.9% of the sample belongs to the ten largest clones.

The TCR sequence derives from an adult with an advanced solid tumor such as melanoma, head and neck, liver or kidney cancer. The sample here was CD4+ or CD8+ T cells sorted from blood, taken in a trial of the OX40 agonist ivuxolimab. Recombination joined TRBV19 with TRBJ2-7, with TRBD1 as a weak D call on 6 bases. The CDR3 amino acid sequence is: CASSRGPSYEQYF. The base sequence is TGTGCCAGTAGCAGGGGCCCGTCCTACGAGCAGTACTTC.